This record concerns one TCR beta chain sequence. This sample was included in a study of control samples from healthy donors and cancer patients. TCRdb's table, derived via immunoSEQ multiplex PCR, lists solely in-frame clones and lacks some. The sample contains about 35,000 clones, about 93% of which appear only once. V shed 7 bases, J shed 9 bases, and the junction held 4 bases outside the gene matches. This CDR3 region has 13 residues. From germline, CDR1 is MNHEY and CDR2 SVGAGI. Specimen: PBMCs. This chain uses TRBV6-5 with TRBJ2-1, with 12 bases fitting TRBD2. The receptor was isolated from a man in his forties with colorectal cancer. The CDR3 region has the DNA TGTGCCAGCAACCTAGCGGGGGGGACTGAGCAGTTCTTC. Its translation is CASNLAGGTEQFF.